Listed below are T cell receptor beta chains from one sample, sequenced in a study of a mutant IDH1 vaccine in newly diagnosed glioma. The protocol was immunoSEQ multiplex PCR, while the TCRdb copy is restricted to in-frame clones and leaves out a portion. The table includes 30,000 to 40,000 clones, over 85% detected once. Sequenced here: PBMCs, sampled from a glioma patient treated with radiotherapy, temozolomide or both. These receptors originate from a young man with glioma. CDR3s include the opening cysteine and the closing phenylalanine or tryptophan. Fields, in order: clone size, V gene, D gene, J gene, CDR3 DNA, CDR3 protein. A D gene is named only where the DNA matches it firmly. Size tells how often a clone was seen (once, few, many) or the class of an expanded clone, and some rows leave it out.

>.|TRBV4-3|.|TRBJ1-3
TGCGCCAGCGGGGCAGGCCCCAGCTCTGGAAACACCATATATTTT
CASGAGPSSGNTIYF
>.|TRBV7-7|.|TRBJ1-5
TGTGCCAGCAGCGTTGGACCGAATCAGCCCCAGCATTTT
CASSVGPNQPQHF
>.|TRBV15|.|TRBJ1-1
TGTGCCACCAGCAGGTCGGGGGCCATGAACACTGAAGCTTTCTTT
CATSRSGAMNTEAFF
>.|TRBV29-1|TRBD1|TRBJ2-7
TGCAGCGTACGGACAGGGACCTCCTACGAGCAGTACTTC
CSVRTGTSYEQYF
>.|TRBV4-1|.|TRBJ1-1
TGCGCCAGCAGCCAAGATGGCCCAGATCCTTTGATGAACACTGAAGCTTTCTTT
CASSQDGPDPLMNTEAFF
>.|TRBV6-1|.|TRBJ2-2
TGTGCCAGCAGGCCGCCGGGGACGGACACCGGGGAGCTGTTTTTT
CASRPPGTDTGELFF
>.|TRBV19|.|TRBJ2-2
TGTGCCAGTAGTAGGGGCAGTACGAACACCGGGGAGCTGTTTTTT
CASSRGSTNTGELFF
>.|TRBV4-3|.|TRBJ2-7
TGCGCCAGCAGCCACGCGGAAGGATACGAGCAGTACTTC
CASSHAEGYEQYF
>.|TRBV29-1|.|TRBJ2-5
TGCAGCGTTGACCCAGGAACCTCTGGGACCCAGTACTTC
CSVDPGTSGTQYF
>.|TRBV19|.|TRBJ2-2
TGTGCCAGTAGCCCAGGGGGGAGGAGGACCGGGGAGCTGTTTTTT
CASSPGGRRTGELFF
>.|TRBV5-6|.|TRBJ2-5
TGTGCCAGCAGCTTGGTCGTGATGGAGACCCAGTACTTC
CASSLVVMETQYF
>.|TRBV18|TRBD1|TRBJ1-5
TGTGCCAGCTCACCACAGGGGGCTGGTCAGCCCCAGCATTTT
CASSPQGAGQPQHF
>few|TRBV5-4|TRBD2|TRBJ2-3
TGTGCCAGCAGCCGGACTAGCGGGGGCCTCGATACGCAGTATTTT
CASSRTSGGLDTQYF
>.|TRBV4-1|.|TRBJ2-7
TGCGCCAGCAGCCAAGACGGGGGAAGCTCCTACGAGCAGTACTTC
CASSQDGGSSYEQYF
>.|TRBV4-3|TRBD1|TRBJ2-7
TGCGCCAGCAGCCAAGGACAGGGCTCCTACGAGCAGTACTTC
CASSQGQGSYEQYF
>.|TRBV28|.|TRBJ1-1
TGTGCCAGCAGCTCCATCAGGGGAACGAACACTGAAGCTTTCTTT
CASSSIRGTNTEAFF
>.|TRBV7-2|.|TRBJ2-7
TGTGCCAGCAGCTTAGCCGGGGGAGCAAGGTTAAACGAGCAGTACTTC
CASSLAGGARLNEQYF
>.|TRBV2|.|TRBJ2-7
TGTGCCAGCAGTGAATTGAGGAGGTACGAGCAGTACTTC
CASSELRRYEQYF
>.|TRBV2|TRBD1|TRBJ2-7
TGTGCCAGCAGTGAGGGGACAGGTTCCTACGAGCAGTACTTC
CASSEGTGSYEQYF
>.|TRBV28|TRBD1|TRBJ1-4
TGTGCCAGCAGTTTCCGGAGGGGGCGCGGGTTAGAAAAACTGTTTTTT
CASSFRRGRGLEKLFF
>.|TRBV7-2|.|TRBJ1-3
TGTGCGATCCGGGAGGGACTAGTGGGAAACACCATATATTTT
CAIREGLVGNTIYF
>.|TRBV4-3|.|TRBJ2-3
TGCGCCAGCAGCCACGCAGATACGCAGTATTTT
CASSHADTQYF
>.|TRBV5-1|.|TRBJ2-1
TGCGCCACCGATGAGGGGGCAGGGGGGAATGAGCAGTTCTTC
CATDEGAGGNEQFF
>.|TRBV7-9|TRBD2|TRBJ2-3
TGTGCCAGCAGCGACACTCTAGCGGGGGGGAATGATGCGCAGTATTTT
CASSDTLAGGNDAQYF
>once|TRBV19|.|TRBJ1-4
TGTGCCAGTAGGGACACCCGCAGAGGTGAAAAACTGTTTTTT
CASRDTRRGEKLFF
>once|TRBV7-7|.|TRBJ2-5
TGTGCCAGCAGCTTTACAGGACAAAGAGAGACCCAGTACTTC
CASSFTGQRETQYF
>once|TRBV18|TRBD2|TRBJ2-3
TGTGCCAGCTCACCAGGGGAGGGCGATACGCAGTATTTT
CASSPGEGDTQYF
>.|TRBV30|.|TRBJ1-1
TGTGCCTCCAATGGGGGTCTGACTTTCTTT
CASNGGLTFF
>few|TRBV14|TRBD1|TRBJ1-1
TGTGCCAGCAGCCGGAATCTCAGGGGGGGGACAGCTTTCTTT
CASSRNLRGGTAFF
>.|TRBV7-9|.|TRBJ2-2
TGTGCCAGCAGCTATCGAGCCACGGGTGGGAGGAACACCGGGGAGCTGTTTTTT
CASSYRATGGRNTGELFF
>.|TRBV28|TRBD1|TRBJ1-2
TGTGCCAGCAGTATTCCGGGACAGGGGCTCTATGGCTACACCTTC
CASSIPGQGLYGYTF